These 18 T cell receptor beta chains came from one sample sequenced in a study of blood T cell repertoires in COVID-19. The method was immunoSEQ multiplex PCR; TCRdb's version includes in-frame clones alone and lacks a portion of them. The data contain under 40,000 clones, roughly 90% of them seen just once; the ten biggest clones take up about 39%. Sequenced input: peripheral blood. The receptors shown here come from a man aged 60 to 69 with active or convalescent COVID-19.

CDR3 nucleotides: TGTGCCAGCTCACCGACAGGAGCCACAGATACGCAGTATTTT. Its translation is CASSPTGATDTQYF. This chain joins TRBV18 and TRBJ2-3, with D perhaps matching TRBD1 (6 bases). V was pared by 3 bases and J by 2 bases, with 9 bases between. CDR3 length equals 14 residues. Germline V gene lookup returns CDR1 KGHSH and CDR2 LQKENI.

The genes are TRBV18 and TRBJ1-2; 10 nucleotides line up with TRBD1. CDR3 length: 17 amino acids. After removal of 4 bases from V and 2 bases from J, the junction contained 10 bases not matched to a gene. The germline V gene has CDR1 KGHSH and CDR2 LQKENI. In nucleotides, the CDR3 is TGTGCCAGCTCACGAGCCCCACCGGGACAGGGGAACTATGGCTACACCTTC. Translation gives CASSRAPPGQGNYGYTF.

This chain connects TRBV3-1 (or the pseudogene TRBV3-2) to TRBJ2-7; D is unclear. The CDR3 covers 13 residues. V was clipped by 0 bases and J by 7 bases, with 10 bases between them. Per the germline V gene, CDR1 is LGHDT and CDR2 is YNNKEL (reference sequence). The CDR3 sequence is CASSQDAGSEQYF. CDR3 bases: TGTGCCAGCAGCCAAGACGCAGGCTCGGAGCAGTACTTC.

This clone was found once. The genes are TRBV5-8 and TRBJ1-2, with TRBD1 identical over 9 bases. Per the germline V gene, CDR1 is SGHTS and CDR2 is YDEGEE. This CDR3 spans 14 amino acids. The V segment lost 2 bases and the J segment 7 bases; nucleotides outside the gene matches: 6. CDR3 in amino acids: CASSFGTGFGGYTF. The CDR3 nucleotides are TGTGCCAGCAGCTTCGGGACAGGGTTCGGTGGCTACACCTTC.

V and J are TRBV4-1 and TRBJ1-2, with D possibly matching TRBD1 (5 bases). This CDR3 is built from 16 residues. Germline CDR1 reads MGHRA; CDR2 reads YSYEKL. V was shortened by 0 bases and J by 3 bases, with 14 bases between the two germline ends. The CDR3, as DNA: TGCGCCAGCAGCCAAGATAATACGGGGGAACACTATGGCTACACCTTC. Amino acids: CASSQDNTGEHYGYTF.

The chain joins TRBV5-1 to TRBJ2-5; D might be TRBD2 (6 bases). Germline CDR1 and CDR2: SGHRS and YFSETQ. With 5 bases removed from V and 2 bases from J, the gap between germline ends came to 16 bases. The CDR3 sequence is 15 residues long. The CDR3 protein is CASSSAPGLQETQYF. The CDR3 nucleotides read TGCGCCAGCAGTTCCGCTCCGGGACTTCAAGAGACCCAGTACTTC.

The chain links TRBV6-5 to TRBJ2-3; TRBD1 matches 10 bases. Germline trimming cut 4 bases from V and 3 bases from J; bases unmatched to any gene: 4. The germline V gene encodes CDR1 MNHEY and CDR2 SVGAGI. The CDR3 covers 15 residues. The CDR3: CASSSRTGGTDTQYF. The CDR3 coding sequence is TGTGCCAGCAGTTCTAGGACAGGGGGGACAGATACGCAGTATTTT.

The gene calls are TRBV11-3 and TRBJ2-3; 7 bases are shared with TRBD2. The germline CDR1 and CDR2 sequences are SGHNT and YENEEA. The length of the CDR3 is 15 residues. The V and J ends lost 1 base and 3 bases, in that order; junction bases with no gene match: 4. The CDR3 DNA reads TGTGCCAGCAGCTTAGTTGGGGGGGGAACAGATACGCAGTATTTT. Translating gives CASSLVGGGTDTQYF.

This chain joins TRBV2 and TRBJ1-2, with D unclear. The germline V gene has CDR1 SNHLY and CDR2 FYNNEI. The CDR3 runs 14 residues. Between the trimmed V and J ends, which lost 4 bases and 0 bases, there was a span of 9 bases. CDR3 protein: CASSGASANYGYTF. CDR3 bases: TGTGCCAGCAGTGGCGCCTCTGCTAACTATGGCTACACCTTC.

The rearrangement uses TRBV4-3 and TRBJ2-3, with 10 bases matching TRBD2. The V gene end was trimmed by 1 base and the J gene end by 5 bases; junction bases not matched to a gene: 6. Per germline, CDR1 LGHNA and CDR2 YSLEER. This CDR3 comprises 16 residues. The CDR3 spells CASSQGLAGEGDTQYF. The CDR3 bases are TGCGCCAGCAGCCAAGGCCTAGCGGGAGAAGGAGATACGCAGTATTTT.

The chain carries TRBV5-6 and TRBJ2-7; 9 bases are shared with TRBD1. Germline loops: CDR1 SGHDT, CDR2 YYEEEE. The CDR3 length is 16 residues. The V and J ends lost 1 base and 9 bases, in that order; junction bases with no gene match: 14. CDR3 region: CASSLIGGQGVSVQYF. In nucleotides, the CDR3 is TGTGCCAGCAGCTTGATCGGGGGACAGGGTGTTTCTGTGCAGTACTTC.

The chain combines TRBV14 with TRBJ2-5; TRBD1 matches 8 bases. V lost 4 bases, J lost 1 base, and 11 bases stayed unmatched. CDR1 and CDR2 (germline): SGHDN, FVKESK. The CDR3 is made up of 17 amino acids. This CDR3 is CASSPSLADRAQETQYF. The CDR3 DNA sequence: TGTGCCAGCAGCCCGTCTTTGGCGGACAGGGCCCAAGAGACCCAGTACTTC. Full variable domain (remainder filled in from reference TRBV14 and TRBJ2-5): EAGVTQFPSHSVIEKGQTVTLRCDPISGHDNLYWYRRVMGKEIKFLLHFVKESKQDESGMPNNRFLAERTGGTYSTLKVQPAELEDSGVYFCASSPSLADRAQETQYFGPGTRLLVL.

The CDR3 bases are TGCGCCAGCAGCCAATCACACGGCACAGATACGCAGTATTTT. This codes for CASSQSHGTDTQYF. This chain connects TRBV5-1 to TRBJ2-3; D is uncertain. The germline V gene encodes CDR1 SGHRS and CDR2 YFSETQ. This CDR3 has 14 residues. Trimming took off 4 bases at V and 1 base at J, with 10 bases between the two ends.

The chain joins TRBV19 to TRBJ2-5, with 9 nucleotides matching TRBD1. The CDR3 has 16 amino acids. With V trimmed by 0 bases and J by 3 bases, 5 bases remained unmatched. Germline CDR1 reads LNHDA; CDR2 reads SQIVND (reference sequence). The CDR3 DNA is TGTGCCAGTAGTATAGAAGGACAGGGGAAGGAAGAGACCCAGTACTTC. This codes for CASSIEGQGKEETQYF.

This clone was counted a single time. This chain joins TRBV5-1 and TRBJ1-4; possibly TRBD1 for D (6 bases). Deletions cut 4 bases from V and 4 bases from J, with 11 bases between. Germline lookup yields CDR1 SGHRS and CDR2 YFSETQ. CDR3 length: 14 residues. CDR3 residues: CASSRTAVNEKLFF. The CDR3 DNA reads as TGCGCCAGCAGCAGGACAGCAGTTAATGAAAAACTGTTTTTT.

The chain employs TRBV3-1 (or the pseudogene TRBV3-2) and TRBJ2-3; D is unclear. The CDR3 is made up of 13 amino acids. Germline loops: CDR1 LGHDT, CDR2 YNNKEL (reference sequence). Trimming pared 2 bases from V and 4 bases from J, leaving 7 bases between. In DNA, the CDR3 is TGTGCCAGCAGCCAATTTCTAGCAGATACGCAGTATTTT. Encoded protein: CASSQFLADTQYF.

V is TRBV4-1 and J is TRBJ1-4; D might be TRBD1 (6 bases). Per the germline V gene, CDR1 is MGHRA and CDR2 is YSYEKL. Trimming stripped 4 bases from V and 8 bases from J, with 14 bases between. The CDR3 is 14 residues long. The CDR3 sequence: CASSPPLQGEKLFF. CDR3 sequence (DNA): TGCGCCAGCAGCCCTCCACTACAGGGAGAAAAACTGTTTTTT.

The gene calls are TRBV5-4 and TRBJ1-3; the D is unclear. Trimming took off 4 bases at V and 1 base at J, with 15 bases between the two ends. CDR1 is SGHNT and CDR2 is YYREEE in the germline V gene (reference sequence). The CDR3 runs to 16 residues. CDR3 in amino acids: CASSTPGRGSGNTIYF. The DNA for the CDR3 is TGTGCCAGCAGCACCCCCGGGCGGGGTTCTGGAAACACCATATATTTT.